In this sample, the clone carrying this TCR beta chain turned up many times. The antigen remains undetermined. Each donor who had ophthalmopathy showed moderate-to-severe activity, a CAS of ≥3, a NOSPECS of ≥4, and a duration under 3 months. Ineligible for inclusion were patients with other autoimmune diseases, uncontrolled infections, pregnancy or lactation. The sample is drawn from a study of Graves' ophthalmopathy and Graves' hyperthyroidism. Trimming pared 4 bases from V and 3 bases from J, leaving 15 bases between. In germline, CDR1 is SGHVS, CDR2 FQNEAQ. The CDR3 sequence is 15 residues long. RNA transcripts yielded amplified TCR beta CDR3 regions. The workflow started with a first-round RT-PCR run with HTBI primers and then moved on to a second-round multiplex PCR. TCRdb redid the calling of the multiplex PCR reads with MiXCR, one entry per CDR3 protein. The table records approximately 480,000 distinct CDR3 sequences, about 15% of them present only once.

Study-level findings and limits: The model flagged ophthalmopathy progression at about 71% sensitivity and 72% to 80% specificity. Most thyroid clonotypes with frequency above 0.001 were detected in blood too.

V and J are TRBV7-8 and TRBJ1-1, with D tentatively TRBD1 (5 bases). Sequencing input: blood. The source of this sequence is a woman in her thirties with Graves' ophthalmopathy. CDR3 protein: CASSSDDSFYTEAFF. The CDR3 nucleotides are TGTGCCAGCAGCTCAGATGACAGTTTTTACACTGAAGCTTTCTTT. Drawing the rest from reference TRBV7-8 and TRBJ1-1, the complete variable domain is GAGVSQSPRYKVAKRGQDVALRCDPISGHVSLFWYQQALGQGPEFLTYFQNEAQLDKSGLPSDRFFAERPEGSVSTLKIQRTQQEDSAVYLCASSSDDSFYTEAFFGQGTRLTVV.